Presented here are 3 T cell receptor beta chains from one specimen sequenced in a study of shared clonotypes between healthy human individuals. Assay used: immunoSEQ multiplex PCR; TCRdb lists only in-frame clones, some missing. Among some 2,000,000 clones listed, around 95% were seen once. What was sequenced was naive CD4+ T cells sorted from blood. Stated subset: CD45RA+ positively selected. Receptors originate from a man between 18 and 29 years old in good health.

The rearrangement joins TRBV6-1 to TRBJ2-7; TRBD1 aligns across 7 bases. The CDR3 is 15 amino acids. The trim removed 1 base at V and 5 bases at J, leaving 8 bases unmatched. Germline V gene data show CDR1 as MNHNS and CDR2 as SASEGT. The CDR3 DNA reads TGTGCCAGCAGTGAAGGACAGGGTCGATCGAACGAGCAGTACTTC. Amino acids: CASSEGQGRSNEQYF.

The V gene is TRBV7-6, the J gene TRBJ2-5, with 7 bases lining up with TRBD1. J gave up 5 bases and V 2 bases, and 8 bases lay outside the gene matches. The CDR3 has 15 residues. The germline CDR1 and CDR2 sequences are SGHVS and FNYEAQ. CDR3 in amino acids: CASSLTGTVGETQYF. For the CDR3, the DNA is TGTGCCAGCAGCTTAACGGGGACAGTTGGGGAGACCCAGTACTTC.

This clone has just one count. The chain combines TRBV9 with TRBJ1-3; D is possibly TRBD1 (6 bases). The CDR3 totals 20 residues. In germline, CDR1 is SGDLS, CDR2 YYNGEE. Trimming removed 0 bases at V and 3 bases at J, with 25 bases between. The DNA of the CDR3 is TGTGCCAGCAGCGTAGGACCCCGTGGTGGGCCAGGGGCCGGTGGAAACACCATATATTTT. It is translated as CASSVGPRGGPGAGGNTIYF.